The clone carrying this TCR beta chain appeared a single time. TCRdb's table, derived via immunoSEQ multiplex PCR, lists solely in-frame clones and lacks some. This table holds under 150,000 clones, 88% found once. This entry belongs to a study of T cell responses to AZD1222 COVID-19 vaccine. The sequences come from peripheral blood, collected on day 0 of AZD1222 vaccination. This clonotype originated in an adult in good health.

CDR3 coding DNA: TGTGCCAGCAGTTCGGGGTTCTATGGCTACACCTTC. It codes for CASSSGFYGYTF. The chain joins TRBV28 to TRBJ1-2, with no clear D. The CDR3 is 12 amino acids. Trimming removed 4 bases from V and 4 bases from J, with 7 bases in between. The germline CDR1 and CDR2 sequences are MDHEN and SYDVKM.